These 14 T cell receptor beta chains originate from one sample sequenced in a study of cytomegalovirus exposure and HLA in healthy donors (dated by TCRdb to 2017 to 2019). Library preparation employed the immunoSEQ multiplex PCR assay. For the multiplex PCR, a mixture combining 60 forward primers for TCR Vbeta segments and 13 reverse primers for TCR Jbeta segments was used. As stored in TCRdb, this immuneACCESS dataset retains in-frame rearrangements with V and J assigned. A fraction of the clones does not appear; measured against another copy, unresolved V genes explain less than half of the discrepancy, and the remainder lacks a known reason. The sample table records some 150,000 clones; roughly 79% of these occur just once. 1.5% to 2.5% of the sample lies in the top ten. The sequencing sample was made of PBMCs. The receptors here all came from a woman aged 40 to 50 in good health and CMV-seronegative.

Turning to this clone: At one end the junction does not follow the germline gene, possibly because of a read error. The chain employs TRBV7-2 and TRBJ2-3, with 8 bases fitting TRBD2. Germline-derived CDR1 and CDR2 are SGHTA and FQGNSA. There are 16 residues in the CDR3. The CDR3 coding sequence is TGTGCCAGCAGCCCGGCCGGGACTAGGCTTATAGATACGCGGTATTTT. Amino acids: CASSPAGTRLIDTRYF.

This chain uses TRBV5-1 with TRBJ2-3; 8 bases match TRBD1. J gave up 1 base and V 4 bases, and 5 bases lay outside the gene matches. Looked up from germline, CDR1 is SGHRS and CDR2 is YFSETQ. The CDR3 loop spans 15 amino acids. CDR3 sequence reads: CASSQDRERTDTQYF. The CDR3 nucleotides read TGCGCCAGCAGCCAGGACAGGGAGCGCACAGATACGCAGTATTTT.

The gene calls are TRBV18 and TRBJ1-5; 7 bases are shared with TRBD1. This CDR3 region has 13 residues. Germline V lookup: CDR1 KGHSH, CDR2 LQKENI. Trimming at V came to 8 bases and at J to 4 bases, leaving 5 bases not matched to a gene. The CDR3 loop is CASAGQRNQPQHF. The CDR3 DNA sequence: TGTGCCAGCGCGGGACAGAGAAATCAGCCCCAGCATTTT.

V and J are TRBV29-1 and TRBJ1-1, with a tentative D call TRBD1 (6 bases). There are 13 residues in the CDR3. CDR1 is SQVTM and CDR2 is ANQGSEA in the germline V gene. Trimming removed 4 bases from V and 5 bases from J, with 14 bases in between. CDR3 sequence reads: CSVVPGASTEAFF. The CDR3 nucleotides read TGCAGCGTTGTCCCAGGGGCAAGTACTGAAGCTTTCTTT.

This rearrangement joins TRBV25-1 to TRBJ2-3; no reliable D call. CDR1 MGHDK and CDR2 SYGVNS come from the germline V gene. V shed 7 bases and J shed 6 bases, with 11 bases lying between them. The CDR3 runs to 12 residues. The DNA of the CDR3 is TGTGCCAGCACCCGAGGATCGGATACGCAGTATTTT. This translates into CASTRGSDTQYF.

The V call is TRBV28, the J call TRBJ2-7; 9 nucleotides agree with TRBD1. CDR1 and CDR2 (germline): MDHEN, SYDVKM. J was trimmed by 1 base and V by 7 bases; bases with no gene match: 8. CDR3 length equals 15 residues. The CDR3 DNA reads as TGTGCCAGCACCCTAACCGGGACAGGGTCCTACGAGCAGTACTTC. It codes for CASTLTGTGSYEQYF.

V is TRBV23-1 and J is TRBJ2-7; D not certain. TRBV23-1 is an ORF, with its function uncertain. CDR3 size: 14 residues. Trimming cost V 2 bases and J 0 bases, with 8 bases left between them. The CDR3 nucleotides read TGCGCCAGCAGTCAAGCCGGCGGCTCCTACGAGCAGTACTTC. Amino acids: CASSQAGGSYEQYF.

This clone has just a few counts. The chain uses TRBV11-1 and TRBJ2-7, with D perhaps matching TRBD2 (6 bases). Trimming left V 1 base short and J 1 base short, with 23 bases between. The germline gives CDR1 SGHAT, CDR2 FQDESV (reference sequence). The CDR3 totals 19 residues. The CDR3 DNA follows: TGTGCCAGCAGCTTAGAGCGGGCTGCGGGTAGCAGAGAGTCCTACGAGCAGTACTTC. The encoded protein is CASSLERAAGSRESYEQYF.

The V gene is TRBV7-3, the J gene TRBJ2-5, with 7 bases that match TRBD1. CDR1 and CDR2 (germline): SGHTA, FQGTGA. The trim removed 5 bases at V and 5 bases at J, leaving 11 bases unmatched. The CDR3 sequence is 15 residues long. Written as DNA, the CDR3 is TGTGCCAGCAGCCCCCGGACAGGCTTTGGTGAGACCCAGTACTTC. Its translation is CASSPRTGFGETQYF.

This clone was observed a few times. J is TRBJ1-5 and V is TRBV6-1; D not certain. V gave up 2 bases and J gave up 6 bases, with 8 bases separating them. The CDR3 is made up of 13 amino acids. Germline assignment: CDR1 MNHNS and CDR2 SASEGT. The CDR3 bases are TGTGCCAGCAGTGAATCCTGGGCTCAGCCCCAGCATTTT. This sequence encodes CASSESWAQPQHF.

The chain is built from TRBV7-2 and TRBJ2-1, with D tentatively TRBD2 (6 bases). Deletions cut 7 bases from V and 3 bases from J, with 19 bases between. The length of the CDR3 is 16 residues. The germline V gene has CDR1 SGHTA and CDR2 FQGNSA. The CDR3 DNA sequence: TGTGCCAGCACTCCCGTTGGGGGGAGCATCTACAATGAGCAGTTCTTC. Amino acid sequence: CASTPVGGSIYNEQFF.

The chain couples TRBV10-3 to TRBJ1-2; 8 bases align to TRBD1. J gave up 8 bases and V 4 bases, and 12 bases lay outside the gene matches. The CDR3 spans 15 residues. Germline CDR1 is ENHRY and CDR2 is SYGVKD. CDR3 in amino acids: CAISASGGTGGGYTF. CDR3 bases: TGTGCCATCAGTGCAAGTGGGGGGACAGGAGGAGGCTACACCTTC.

This chain joins TRBV11-3 and TRBJ2-7, with 9 bases lining up with TRBD2. V dropped 1 base and J dropped 5; count of bases not matched to a gene: 3. In germline, CDR1 is SGHNT, CDR2 YENEEA. The length of the CDR3 is 14 residues. CDR3 nucleotides: TGTGCCAGCAGCTTAGGTAGCGGGAGTGACGAGCAGTACTTC. This gives the protein CASSLGSGSDEQYF.

The chain couples TRBV28 to TRBJ1-5, with D possibly matching TRBD1 (5 bases). Looked up from germline, CDR1 is MDHEN and CDR2 is SYDVKM. V was shortened by 5 bases and J by 2 bases, with 10 bases between the two germline ends. CDR3 length: 14 amino acids. The CDR3, as DNA: TGTGCCAGCAGTATACCGACAGGCAATCAGCCCCAGCATTTT. It specifies CASSIPTGNQPQHF.